This TCR beta chain was sequenced in a study of blood T cell repertoires in COVID-19. The overall study: The United States, Italy and Spain were the sources of the acute and convalescent COVID-19 samples. PBMCs, B-cell-depleted T cells, or T cells provided the cDNA or gDNA that made up the material.

In the original analysis: Estimation of nucleated cell counts was performed using reference gene primer amplification. The repertoire was sequenced with immunoSEQ multiplex PCR; TCRdb's copy has only in-frame clones and lacks some. V and J calls and clone size are copied from that table; D and trimming were computed from the DNA. The table has under 250,000 clones, roughly nine tenths seen once; the top ten hold 5.5% to 6.5%. This clone came up a few times. The receptor comes from a man aged 55-75 years who had recovered from COVID-19. The sequenced sample consisted of peripheral blood.

The chain's CDR3 is CASSFPGGNTGELFF. The CDR3 nucleotides read TGTGCCAGCAGTTTTCCGGGAGGGAACACCGGGGAGCTGTTTTTT. The J gene is TRBJ2-2, the V gene TRBV28; 7 bases fit TRBD2. This CDR3 has 15 amino acids. CDR1 and CDR2 from the germline V gene are MDHEN and SYDVKM. Trimming cost V 3 bases and J 1 base; bases outside gene matches: 2.